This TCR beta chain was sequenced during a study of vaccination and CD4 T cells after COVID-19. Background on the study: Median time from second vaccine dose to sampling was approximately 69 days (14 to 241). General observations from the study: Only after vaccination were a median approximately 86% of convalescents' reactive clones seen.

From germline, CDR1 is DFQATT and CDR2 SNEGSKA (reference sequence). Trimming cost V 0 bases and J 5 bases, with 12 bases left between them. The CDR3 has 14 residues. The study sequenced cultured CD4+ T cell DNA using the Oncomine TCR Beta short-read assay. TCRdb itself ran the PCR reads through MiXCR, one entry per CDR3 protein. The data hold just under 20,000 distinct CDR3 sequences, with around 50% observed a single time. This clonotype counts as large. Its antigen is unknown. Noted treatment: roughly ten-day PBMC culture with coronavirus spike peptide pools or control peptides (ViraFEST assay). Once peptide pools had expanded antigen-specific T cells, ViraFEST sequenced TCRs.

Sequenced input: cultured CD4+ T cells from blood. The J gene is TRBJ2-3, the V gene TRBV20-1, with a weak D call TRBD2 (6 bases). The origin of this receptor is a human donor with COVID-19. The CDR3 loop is CSARDLAGIDTQYF. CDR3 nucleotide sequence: TGCAGTGCTAGAGATTTGGCGGGGATAGATACGCAGTATTTT.